The 16 T cell receptor beta chains in this list originate from one sample, sequenced in a study of monozygotic twins with inflammatory bowel disease (dated by TCRdb to about 2019). The library was obtained by 5' RACE. Sequencing was performed on an Illumina HiSeq 2500. Through TCRdb reprocessing, the reads give one entry per CDR3 protein sequence; DNA is omitted. The table for this sample shows fewer than 400,000 distinct CDR3 sequences. The top ten constitute more than 4.5% of the sample. The sequenced sample consisted of blood. The receptors derive from a human donor with ulcerative colitis or Crohn's disease, or a healthy co-twin of an affected twin (not recorded which).

The chain combines TRBV10-3 with TRBJ2-2; lacking DNA, the TRBD2 call made by TCRdb goes unchecked. The CDR3 runs 18 residues. CDR1 and CDR2 (germline): ENHRY, SYGVKD. The CDR3 is CAISESTMGLANTGELFF.

The chain uses TRBV29-1 and TRBJ2-7. The CDR3 loop spans 12 amino acids. The V gene's germline CDR1 is SQVTM and CDR2 ANQGSEA. The CDR3 sequence is CSVKSLSYEQYF.

The CDR3 protein is CASSLGDRAIGELFF. The chain recombines TRBV9 with TRBJ2-2; TCRdb lists TRBD1, though no DNA is available to test this call. Germline-derived CDR1 and CDR2 are SGDLS and YYNGEE. The CDR3 contains 15 residues.

V gene TRBV6-6 combines with J gene TRBJ1-2; with no DNA, the TCRdb D assignment of TRBD1 cannot be verified. The CDR3 contains 14 residues. Germline CDR1 and CDR2: MNHNY and SVGAGI (reference sequence). This chain's CDR3 is CASSYNGRSIGYTF.

The chain couples TRBV20-1 to TRBJ1-2. The CDR3 runs 12 residues. CDR1 DFQATT and CDR2 SNEGSKA come from the germline V gene (reference sequence). CDR3 residues: CSANTAPYGYTF.

V is TRBV6-5 and J is TRBJ2-5; the D call from TCRdb, TRBD1, cannot be confirmed without DNA. The germline gives CDR1 MNHEY, CDR2 SVGAGI. This CDR3 contains 16 residues. CDR3 loop: CASSYSPDPEGETQYF.

CDR3 amino acids: CASSIRGNTEAFF. The rearrangement links TRBV19 to TRBJ1-1. The germline V gene has CDR1 LNHDA and CDR2 SQIVND (reference sequence). This CDR3 contains 13 residues.

This chain joins TRBV3-1 and TRBJ1-5. Germline V gives CDR1 LGHDT, CDR2 YNNKEL (reference sequence). The CDR3 contains 13 residues. The CDR3 here is CASSPDSDQPQHF.

The gene calls are TRBV20-1 and TRBJ1-2; lacking DNA, the TRBD1 call made by TCRdb goes unchecked. The CDR3 covers 13 residues. Looked up from germline, CDR1 is DFQATT and CDR2 is SNEGSKA (reference sequence). The CDR3 region is CSARDDRVYGYTF.

The V gene is TRBV9, the J gene TRBJ2-3. Germline CDR1 reads SGDLS; CDR2 reads YYNGEE. The CDR3 is made up of 14 amino acids. CDR3: CASSVRLNTDTQYF.

The chain is built from TRBV7-2 and TRBJ2-5; absent DNA, TCRdb's TRBD1 call cannot be checked. From germline, CDR1 is SGHTA and CDR2 FQGNSA. The CDR3 covers 15 residues. The CDR3 sequence is CASSLGLGQRETQYF.

The chain employs TRBV29-1 and TRBJ2-2; the D gene TCRdb calls, TRBD1, cannot be checked with no DNA. The CDR3 runs to 14 residues. Per the germline V gene, CDR1 is SQVTM and CDR2 is ANQGSEA. The chain's CDR3 is CSVGGAPGTGELFF.

The genes are TRBV7-6 and TRBJ2-2; the D call of TRBD1 rests on TCRdb alone, since no DNA is present to check it. The CDR3 has 15 amino acids. Per germline, CDR1 SGHVS and CDR2 FNYEAQ. The chain's CDR3 is CASSLAGGRSGELFF.

The chain combines TRBV7-2 with TRBJ1-6. The CDR3 extends over 12 amino acids. Germline CDR1 SGHTA, CDR2 FQGNSA. CDR3 residues: CASSFANSPLHF.

The rearrangement links TRBV5-1 to TRBJ2-1; the D gene TCRdb calls, TRBD2, cannot be checked with no DNA. The CDR3 is 17 residues long. Germline CDR1 SGHRS, CDR2 YFSETQ. This CDR3 reads CASSLDLTSGNYNEQFF.

The chain couples TRBV30 to TRBJ2-7. Per the germline V gene, CDR1 is GTSNPN and CDR2 is SVGIG (reference sequence). This CDR3 region has 14 residues. CDR3 amino acids: CAWSVHAGASEQYF. The full variable domain, rest sourced from reference TRBV30 and TRBJ2-7, is SQTIHQWPATLVQPVGSPLSLECTVEGTSNPNLYWYRQAAGRGLQLLFYSVGIGQISSEVPQNLSASRPQDRQFILSSKKLLLSDSGFYLCAWSVHAGASEQYFGPGTRLTVT.